This TCR beta chain is from a study of technical replicates of blood from a few donors. Assay: immunoSEQ multiplex PCR; the TCRdb copy retains only in-frame clones and omits some. The table includes approximately 87,000 clones, around 92% detected once. The V gene end was trimmed by 5 bases and the J gene end by 1 base; junction bases not matched to a gene: 7. Germline CDR1 and CDR2: MNHEY and SMNVEV (reference sequence). The CDR3 consists of 16 residues. The TCR originated in a human donor in good health. Some clones in this sample may be carry-over from other donors' samples. The chain combines TRBV27 with TRBJ2-1; 8 nucleotides line up with TRBD2. Sequencing used T cells isolated from PBMCs. This CDR3 reads CASSRERELSYNEQFF. CDR3 coding DNA: TGTGCCAGCAGTAGGGAGCGGGAGTTGTCCTACAATGAGCAGTTCTTC.